This T cell receptor (beta chain) emerged from a study of identical twins. Broader study findings: The abundant beta clonotypes from cord blood had fewer insertions, and memory repertoires had none of this.

In its sample, this clonotype was seen many times. Antigen unknown. MiXCR, applied by TCRdb to the 5' RACE reads, yields one record per CDR3 protein. The repertoire consists of about 240,000 distinct CDR3 sequences, with roughly a tenth occurring once and the leading ten covering about 9.1%. The CDR3 sequence is 13 residues long. Trimming removed 2 bases from V and 7 bases from J, with 13 bases in between. Per the germline V gene, CDR1 is DFQATT and CDR2 is SNEGSKA (reference sequence). This TCR was recovered from a man over 45 in good health. The J gene is TRBJ2-3, the V gene TRBV20-1, with D hard to call. The sequenced sample was memory T cells sorted from blood. DNA for the CDR3: TGCAGTGCTAGATATCCCGCCGGTTATACGCAGTATTTT. Encoded protein: CSARYPAGYTQYF.